The rows below give T cell receptor beta chains drawn from one sample of a study of cytomegalovirus exposure and HLA in healthy donors. Profiling relied on immunoSEQ multiplex PCR, and the TCRdb table lists in-frame clones only, not all of them. The sample lists about 110,000 clones; over 75% were seen once. Sequenced input: PBMCs. The receptors derive from a woman aged 18-29 years in good health and CMV-seronegative. Each CDR3 is given with its conserved first and last residue. Each record gives: clone size, J gene, D gene, V gene, CDR3 DNA, CDR3 protein. D genes are given only for firm matches. Not all rows give a size; the values are once, few, many and, for expanded clones, a class.

>-|TRBJ1-6|-|TRBV2
TGTGCCAGCAGTGATGATAGAGGAGACTATAATTCACCCCTCCACTTT
CASSDDRGDYNSPLHF
>few|TRBJ1-2|-|TRBV7-9
TGTGCCAGCAGCTTAGAACAGGGAGTTAACTATGGCTACACCTTC
CASSLEQGVNYGYTF
>-|TRBJ1-6|-|TRBV6-1
TGTGCCAGCAGTGGACGAGCGTATGGCTCCTATAATTCACCCCTCCACTTT
CASSGRAYGSYNSPLHF
>-|TRBJ2-7|-|TRBV18
TGTGCCAGCTCACCTAGACTAGACGACGAGCAGTACTTC
CASSPRLDDEQYF
>-|TRBJ1-2|TRBD1|TRBV6-6
TGTGCCAGCAGTTACTCGCCAGGGGGCGCAGAGAATGGCTACACCTTC
CASSYSPGGAENGYTF
>-|TRBJ2-1|TRBD2|TRBV6-1
TGTGCCAGCAGCCGACTAGCGGGGGAGATGGTTGAGCAGTTCTTC
CASSRLAGEMVEQFF
>-|TRBJ2-1|TRBD2|TRBV25-1
TGTGCCAGCAGTGAAAGCGGGGGGGCCTCCTACAATGAGCAGTTCTTC
CASSESGGASYNEQFF
>-|TRBJ1-5|TRBD1|TRBV10-3
TGTGCCATTGCGGAGGGGACAGGGACTCAGCCCCAGCATTTT
CAIAEGTGTQPQHF
>-|TRBJ1-1|-|TRBV29-1
TGCAGCGTTGAACGTCTCTTAGTAGCTGAAGCTTTCTTT
CSVERLLVAEAFF
>-|TRBJ1-5|TRBD1|TRBV6-1
TGTGCCAGCAGTGGAGGGACAGGCAATCAGCCCCAGCATTTT
CASSGGTGNQPQHF
>few|TRBJ2-2|-|TRBV2
TGTGCCAGCAGGCGGGGCGCCGGGGAGCTGTTTTTT
CASRRGAGELFF
>-|TRBJ2-7|-|TRBV6-1
TGTGCCAGCAGTCGAAGGGGCGAGCAGTACTTC
CASSRRGEQYF
>-|TRBJ2-7|-|TRBV15
TGTGCCACCAGCAGAGGACAGGAGGCAGGGTACGAGCAGTACTTC
CATSRGQEAGYEQYF
>-|TRBJ2-3|TRBD2|TRBV2
TGTGCCGGGTACGGGGGGGCTAGCACAGATACGCAGTATTTT
CAGYGGASTDTQYF
>-|TRBJ1-1|-|TRBV29-1
TGCAGCGTCCTGGGGCTGAACACTGAAGCTTTCTTT
CSVLGLNTEAFF
>-|TRBJ2-3|-|TRBV28
TGTGCCAGCAGTCCGACAGGGAGGACAGATACGCAGTATTTT
CASSPTGRTDTQYF
>-|TRBJ2-5|TRBD2|TRBV6-1
TGTGCCAGCAGTGAACGAGGGACTAGCGGGGCACCTCGGGGGGCCCAGTACTTC
CASSERGTSGAPRGAQYF
>-|TRBJ2-2|-|TRBV5-1
TGCGCCAGCAGCTTGTCTGGGGCGACGAACACCGGGGAGCTGTTTTTT
CASSLSGATNTGELFF
>few|TRBJ2-7|-|TRBV5-6
TGTGCCAGCAGCTTAAGCAGGGTCGCTAACGAGCAGTACTTC
CASSLSRVANEQYF
>-|TRBJ1-2|TRBD1|TRBV7-8
TGTGCCAGCAGCCCTAGGGGACAGGACTATGGCTACACCTTC
CASSPRGQDYGYTF
>once|TRBJ1-1|TRBD1|TRBV2
TGTGCCAGCAGCCTACAGGGGGAAGCTTTCTTT
CASSLQGEAFF
>-|TRBJ1-2|TRBD1|TRBV5-6
TGTGCCAGCAGCTCGCCTTCGACAGGGGAAAGACATGGCTACACCTTC
CASSSPSTGERHGYTF
>-|TRBJ1-1|TRBD1|TRBV5-1
TGCGCCAGCAGCTTGGGAGCGGACAGGCTTGAAGCTTTCTTT
CASSLGADRLEAFF
>once|TRBJ1-1|TRBD1|TRBV6-5
TGTGCCAGCAGTTACCGTGGACAGGGAGCCACTGAAGCTTTCTTT
CASSYRGQGATEAFF
>-|TRBJ2-1|TRBD2|TRBV5-1
TGCGCCAGCATGGCTAGCGTGGGAGGGGCTAATGAGCAGTTCTTC
CASMASVGGANEQFF
>-|TRBJ2-3|-|TRBV2
TGTGCCAGCAGTGAAGCTAGCAACCCATATACGCAGTATTTT
CASSEASNPYTQYF
>-|TRBJ2-5|-|TRBV5-4
TGTGCCAGCAGCTTGGATCGCAGAGGAGAGACCCAGTACTTC
CASSLDRRGETQYF
>-|TRBJ2-1|-|TRBV9
TGTGCCAGCAGCGACAGAGTGGACAATGAGCAGTTCTTC
CASSDRVDNEQFF
>-|TRBJ2-7|-|TRBV27
TGTGCCAGCAGCTCCGGAGACGGCACCTACGAGCAGTACTTC
CASSSGDGTYEQYF
>-|TRBJ1-1|TRBD1|TRBV6-6
TGTGCCAGCAGTTACGGCTCTCAGGGGGACACTGAAGCTTTCTTT
CASSYGSQGDTEAFF
>-|TRBJ1-4|TRBD1|TRBV2
TGTGCCAGCACTTCCACCATGACAGGGGAAAAACTGTTTTTT
CASTSTMTGEKLFF
>-|TRBJ1-1|TRBD1|TRBV5-4
TGTGCCAGCAGGAAGCCGGGACAGAGGGGAGGAGCTTTCTTT
CASRKPGQRGGAFF
>-|TRBJ1-2|TRBD1|TRBV10-3
TGTGCCATCAGTGTCCGGGACAGGGAAGGCTACACCTTC
CAISVRDREGYTF
>once|TRBJ2-5|-|TRBV29-1
TGCAGCGTGACTCCAGGGGAGACCCAGTACTTC
CSVTPGETQYF
>-|TRBJ1-5|TRBD1|TRBV7-9
TGTGCCAGCAGCTCGGGACAGGGAGGCCTCCGGGGCAATCAGCCCCAGCATTTT
CASSSGQGGLRGNQPQHF
>-|TRBJ2-1|TRBD1|TRBV7-9
TGTGCCAGCAGCTCCAATACAGGGGCGGATGAGCAGTTCTTC
CASSSNTGADEQFF
>-|TRBJ2-1|TRBD2|TRBV7-3
TGTGCCAGCAGCCCCTCTTCGGGGGGTGAGGGTAATGAGCAGTTCTTC
CASSPSSGGEGNEQFF
>-|TRBJ1-6|-|TRBV30
TGTGCCTGGAGTCAACGGGGGGTGGAGTCACCCCTCCACTTT
CAWSQRGVESPLHF
>-|TRBJ1-5|TRBD1|TRBV19
TGTGCCAGTGGATCTCGGACAGGGGGCCCCGGGCAGCCCCAGCATTTT
CASGSRTGGPGQPQHF
>-|TRBJ2-1|TRBD2|TRBV6-1
TGTGCCAGCACCAGGGCTAGCGGCCGCAATGAGCAGTTCTTC
CASTRASGRNEQFF
>-|TRBJ2-5|TRBD2|TRBV4-1
TGCGCCAGCAGCCACCCCCTAGCGGGGGGTGAAGAGACCCAGTACTTC
CASSHPLAGGEETQYF
>-|TRBJ1-2|-|TRBV27
TGTGCCAGCGGCAGGGACACCCAAGGTCGTGGCTACACCTTC
CASGRDTQGRGYTF
>once|TRBJ2-2|TRBD2|TRBV2
TGTGCCAGCAGAGGCGGGGGGAACACCGGGGAGCTGTTTTTT
CASRGGGNTGELFF
>-|TRBJ2-1|-|TRBV27
TGTGCCAGCAGTTTCAGGGTTTACAATGAGCAGTTCTTC
CASSFRVYNEQFF
>-|TRBJ2-3|-|TRBV11-2
TGTGCCAGCAGCTTAGTTAGGGGGGGCTGGACAGATACGCAGTATTTT
CASSLVRGGWTDTQYF
>-|TRBJ1-2|TRBD1|TRBV5-1
TGCGCCAGCAGCTTAGGACAGGGAAACTATGGCTACACCTTC
CASSLGQGNYGYTF
>-|TRBJ2-1|-|TRBV27
TGTGCCAGCACAGGGGTCTATGAGCAGTTCTTC
CASTGVYEQFF
>-|TRBJ1-2|TRBD1|TRBV7-9
TGTGCCAGCAGCTCCGAGGACAGGGGTATCTATGGCTACACCTTC
CASSSEDRGIYGYTF
>-|TRBJ2-1|TRBD1|TRBV11-3
TGTGCCAGCAGCTTAGCAGGGGGTAATGAGCAGTTCTTC
CASSLAGGNEQFF
>-|TRBJ2-5|-|TRBV2
TGTGCCAGCAGGAACAGGGTCAATCAAGAGACCCAGTACTTC
CASRNRVNQETQYF
>-|TRBJ2-2|TRBD1|TRBV6-6
TGTGCCAGCAGCTCCCGACAGGGAACCACCGGGGAGCTGTTTTTT
CASSSRQGTTGELFF
>-|TRBJ1-6|TRBD1|TRBV7-8
TGTGCCAGCAGCGTAACAGGGGGTGATTCACCCCTCCACTTT
CASSVTGGDSPLHF
>once|TRBJ2-1|-|TRBV9
TGTGCCAGCAGCGCCGGGACGGGGGATAGCAATGAGCAGTTCTTC
CASSAGTGDSNEQFF
>once|TRBJ1-1|-|TRBV27
TGTGCCAGCAGTTCAAATGGGGGGGACACTGAAGCTTTCTTT
CASSSNGGDTEAFF
>-|TRBJ1-2|-|TRBV10-1
TGCGCCAGACCGGGACATACCTCAAGTGGCTACACCTTC
CARPGHTSSGYTF
>-|TRBJ2-3|-|TRBV2
TGTGCCAGCATGATTAGCGGAGATACGCAGTATTTT
CASMISGDTQYF